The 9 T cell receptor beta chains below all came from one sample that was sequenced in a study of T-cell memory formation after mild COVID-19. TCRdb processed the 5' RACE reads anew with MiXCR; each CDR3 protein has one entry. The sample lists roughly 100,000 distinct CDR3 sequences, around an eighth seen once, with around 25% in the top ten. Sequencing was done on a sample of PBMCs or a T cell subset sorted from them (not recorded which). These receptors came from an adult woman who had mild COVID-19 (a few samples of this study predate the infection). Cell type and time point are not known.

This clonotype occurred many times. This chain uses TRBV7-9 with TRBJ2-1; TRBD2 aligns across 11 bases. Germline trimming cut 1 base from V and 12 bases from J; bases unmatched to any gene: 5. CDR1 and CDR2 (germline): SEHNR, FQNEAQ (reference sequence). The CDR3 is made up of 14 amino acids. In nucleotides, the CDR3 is TGTGCCAGCAGCTTAGGTACTAGCGGGAGTTGGCAGTTCTTC. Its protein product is CASSLGTSGSWQFF.

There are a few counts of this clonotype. In DNA, the CDR3 is TGTGCCAGCAGCGAATCATCAGGGGTTACTGAAGCTTTCTTT. The encoded protein is CASSESSGVTEAFF. The gene calls are TRBV11-2 and TRBJ1-1; TRBD1 might be the D (6 bases). This CDR3 spans 14 amino acids. Germline assignment: CDR1 SGHAT and CDR2 FQNNGV. Trimming removed 5 bases at V and 5 bases at J, with 15 bases between.

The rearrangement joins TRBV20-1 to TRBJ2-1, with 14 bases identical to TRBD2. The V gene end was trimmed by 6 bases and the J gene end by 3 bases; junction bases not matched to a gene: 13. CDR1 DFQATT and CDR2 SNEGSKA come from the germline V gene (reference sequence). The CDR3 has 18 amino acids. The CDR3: CSATVGTSGGPLYNEQFF. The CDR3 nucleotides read TGCAGTGCCACGGTGGGGACTAGCGGGGGCCCACTCTACAATGAGCAGTTCTTC.

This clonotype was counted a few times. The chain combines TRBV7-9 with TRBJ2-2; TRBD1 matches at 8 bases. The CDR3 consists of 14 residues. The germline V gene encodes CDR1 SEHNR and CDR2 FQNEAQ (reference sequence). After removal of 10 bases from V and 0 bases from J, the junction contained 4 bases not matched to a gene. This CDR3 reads CATPGQANTGELFF. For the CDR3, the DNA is TGTGCCACTCCGGGACAGGCGAACACCGGGGAGCTGTTTTTT.

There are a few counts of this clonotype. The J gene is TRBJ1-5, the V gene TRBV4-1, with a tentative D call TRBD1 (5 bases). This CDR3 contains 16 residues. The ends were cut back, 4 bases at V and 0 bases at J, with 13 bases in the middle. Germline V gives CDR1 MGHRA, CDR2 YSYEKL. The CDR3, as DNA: TGCGCCAGCAGCCTCCCTCGGGGGAATAGCAATCAGCCCCAGCATTTT. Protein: CASSLPRGNSNQPQHF.

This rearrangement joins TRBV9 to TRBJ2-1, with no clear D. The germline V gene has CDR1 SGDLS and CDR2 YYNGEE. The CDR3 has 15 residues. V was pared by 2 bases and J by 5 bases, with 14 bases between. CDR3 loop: CASSVMGNPNNEQFF. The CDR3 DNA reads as TGTGCCAGCAGCGTTATGGGGAATCCCAACAATGAGCAGTTCTTC.

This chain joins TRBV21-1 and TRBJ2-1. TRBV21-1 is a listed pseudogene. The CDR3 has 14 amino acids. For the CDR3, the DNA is TGTGCCAGCAGCGAAAATTCCCAGGACAATGAGCAGTTCTTC. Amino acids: CASSENSQDNEQFF.

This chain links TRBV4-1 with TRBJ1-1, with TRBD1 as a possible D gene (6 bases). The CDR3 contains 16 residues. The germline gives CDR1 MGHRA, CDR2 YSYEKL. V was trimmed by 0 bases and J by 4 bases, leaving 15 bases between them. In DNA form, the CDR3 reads TGCGCCAGCAGCCAAGATCCCGCGAGGGGGAGCACTGAAGCTTTCTTT. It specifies CASSQDPARGSTEAFF.

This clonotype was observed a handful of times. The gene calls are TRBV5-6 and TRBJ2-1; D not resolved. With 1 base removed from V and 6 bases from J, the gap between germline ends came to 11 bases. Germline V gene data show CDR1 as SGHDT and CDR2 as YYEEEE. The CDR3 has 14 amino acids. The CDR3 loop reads CASSLSSWGNEQFF. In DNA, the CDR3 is TGTGCCAGCAGCTTGTCCTCATGGGGCAATGAGCAGTTCTTC.